Here is one TCR beta chain with its context. Antigen specificity is unknown. This entry comes from a study of regulatory T cells in long-lasting Graves disease. General study points: Between persistent patients, 2,500 to 3,500 public clonotypes were shared, exceeding the roughly 1,000 shared between new patients.

Arm-PCR of CDR3 regions and iRepertoire HTBI primers were the basis on which TCR beta libraries were built. TCRdb used MiXCR to reprocess the multiplex PCR reads, holding one entry per CDR3 protein. Of under 450,000 distinct CDR3 sequences listed, 23% are singletons. Time point given: persistent/refractory GD, antithyroid drugs over 5 years with positive TRAb. There was RNA extracted from PBMCs, and the TCR library was made from it. CDR1 and CDR2 (germline): MNHNS, SASEGT. The CDR3 totals 15 residues. Trimming cost V 6 bases and J 8 bases; bases outside gene matches: 9. J is TRBJ2-2 and V is TRBV6-1; 10 bases map to TRBD1. The sequence was collected from a female donor with Graves disease. The material was peripheral blood mononuclear cells (PBMCs), obtained when the disease was refractory, from a patient treated with antithyroid drugs. The CDR3 spells CASRLRDRGTGELFF. The CDR3 DNA sequence: TGTGCCAGCAGACTCCGGGACAGGGGAACGGGGGAGCTGTTTTTT.